The T cell receptor beta chain described here comes from a study of Graves' ophthalmopathy and Graves' hyperthyroidism. Points from the study as a whole: Sensitivity reached more than 85% and specificity about 81% for a 13-signature model separating ophthalmopathy from stable hyperthyroidism. A majority of expanded thyroid clonotypes exceeding 0.001 frequency were likewise present in blood.

People with hyperthyroidism were aged 18 to 65 and newly diagnosed, under 2 months' duration. Many counts were recorded for this clonotype. Antigen unknown. The junction and the germline gene differ at one end; a read error may be behind it. RNA served as the template for amplifying TCR beta CDR3 regions. First-round RT-PCR with HTBI primers preceded a second-round multiplex PCR. Each CDR3 protein gets one entry after TCRdb re-called the multiplex PCR reads with MiXCR. The sample contains roughly 600,000 distinct CDR3 sequences, 35% to 40% of which appear only once. The sequenced material came from peripheral blood or thyroid tissue (not recorded which). This clonotype originated in an adult man with Graves' hyperthyroidism.

The CDR3 loop is CAISESPLSNNSPLHF. As DNA, the CDR3 is TGTGCCATCAGTGAGTCGCCGCTCTCCAATAATTCACCCCTCCACTTT. The chain carries TRBV10-3 and TRBJ1-6, with D unclear. The CDR3 extends over 16 amino acids. Germline CDR1 and CDR2: ENHRY and SYGVKD.